Detailed here is one TCR beta chain. Its antigen specificity is not known. Base qualities are not recorded, but no much larger clone differs from it by a single base. Receptor amplification or capture employed RACE. The reads were generated on a NextSeq 500. During library preparation, unique molecular identifiers were attached to individual cDNA molecules so that TCRs could be counted quantitatively and reproducibly. Each blood RNA sample was used to sequence both TCR alpha and TCR beta chains. From the authors' description of their analysis: The median number of TCRs per sample was around 100,000, ranging from roughly 20,000 to 690,600. V, J and CDR3 annotation of the TCR reads was carried out using the Decombinator software suite. To make PS versus PT1 abundance plots, every sample was subsampled to the same number of TCRs (28,000). TCRs were defined as expanded if absent before sensitization and observed at least eight times at the 2-week time point. The public reads were reanalyzed by TCRdb: fastp trimming at Q25, MiXCR alignment, in-frame beta chains only. Identical CDR3 protein sequences are pooled into one entry, listed with their most common genes and DNA. What appears here as the V and J calls and clone size reflects TCRdb's work, not the paper's. Present in this sample are roughly 100,000 distinct CDR3 sequences, under 35% of which were seen just once. Of the sample, less than 3% is held by the ten largest clones.

The sample originates from a study of human T cells and chemical hapten exposure (dated by TCRdb to the early 2020s). Broadly, across the study: For sensitization, 2% DPC in acetone was applied to a roughly 2 cm by roughly 2 cm area of upper inner arm skin. Twenty-nine alopecia patients gave blood for TCR sequencing at one to four time points (pre-sensitization, 2, 6 and 24 weeks). Blood samples were taken from patients before sensitization (week 0) and then at 2, 6 and about 24 weeks after DPC sensitization. Libraries were pooled for sequencing, and per-sample TCR yields varied mainly because of small differences in library volumes within the pool. Patch tests used Finn chambers with 0.01% DPC on the upper back, scored after 6 days by International Contact Dermatitis Research Group standards. Throughout the approximately 22-week study period, patients were also given weekly therapeutic DPC doses on the scalp. Peripheral blood TCR repertoire changes were tracked in vivo in alopecia patients during primary and secondary sensitization to the hapten diphenylcyclopropenone (DPC). The patient cohort, mostly female, included alopecia areata with under or over 50% scalp involvement, alopecia totalis and alopecia universalis.

The time point label, read with the paper, signifies: patch test 3, about 24 weeks after DPC sensitization. The treatment or condition label corresponds to: therapeutic diphenylcyclopropenone sensitization with weekly scalp DPC. At each patch-test visit, blood was drawn before the patch test was applied. To be eligible, patients had to be aged 18 to 70, diagnosed with alopecia and judged suitable for DPC therapy, while pregnant patients were excluded. Unfractionated whole blood was collected in Tempus Blood RNA tubes, and total RNA was extracted from that blood. Study-wide findings and limitations: Because every patient had alopecia, a presumed autoimmune disease, the patients' immune response might differ from that of healthy individuals. Repeated subsampling changed both the strength of the expansion versus patch-test correlation and the threshold at which the correlation became significant. Patch test score was positively correlated with the number of PT1 expanded TCRs, with significance at thresholds 8, 16 and 32 but not at 4. Compared with pre-sensitization or healthy control sets, expanded TCRs formed significantly more large CDR3 similarity clusters, which is consistent with antigen-driven responses. The number of TCRs above 1 in 1000 frequency did not change with DPC sensitization; there was no evidence of global repertoire structure alterations.

Including cysteine and phenylalanine, the CDR3 has 13 amino acids. CDR3 DNA is the only sequence kept; it has 39 bases, read in frame from the first base. V is cut by 0 bases and J by 7 bases, and the space between the germline ends is 7 bases. From the germline V gene, CDR1 is LGHNA and CDR2 is YNFKEQ. The specimen comprised whole blood, sampled in connection with sensitization to the hapten diphenylcyclopropenone (DPC). The chain is encoded by TRBV4-2 joined to TRBJ2-1; a weak D assignment points to TRBD2 (6 bases agree). The receptor's source is a man in his forties or fifties with alopecia areata. Some clones in this sample may be carry-over from other donors' samples. CDR3 region: CASSQDGGNEQFF. The bases read TGTGCCAGCAGCCAAGATGGAGGGAATGAGCAGTTCTTC.